Listed here are 29 T cell receptor beta chains from one sample, sequenced in a study of naive and memory T cell subsets. General study results and limits: Possibly reflecting memory cells re-expressing CD45RA, a few larger clonotypes occurred in naive repertoires, especially CD8.

No antigen is known for these receptors. Two oligonucleotides, mixed equimolar, formed the beta constant-region primer covering TRBC1 and TRBC2. Four rounds of PCR amplified the ligated cDNA using nested alpha and beta constant-region primers plus SP2. TCRdb independently ran MiXCR on the UMI-ligation and nested PCR reads; one entry per CDR3 protein. The table shows 95,000 to 110,000 distinct CDR3 sequences, with around 13% occurring only once. The sample consisted of naive CD8+ T cells from blood. The receptors stem from a human donor in good health.

The chain links TRBV27 to TRBJ2-4; possibly TRBD1 or TRBD2 for D (5 bases each). Trimming pared 6 bases from V and 4 bases from J, leaving 10 bases between. CDR3 length: 13 amino acids. From germline, CDR1 is MNHEY and CDR2 SMNVEV (reference sequence). The CDR3 coding sequence is TGTGCCAGCAGAGGGACCTTAAAAAACATTCAGTACTTC. Amino acid sequence: CASRGTLKNIQYF.

This clonotype showed up many times. The chain recombines TRBV29-1 with TRBJ2-3; 7 bases are a match to TRBD1. Germline CDR1 SQVTM, CDR2 ANQGSEA. Unmatched junction bases numbered 9, after V lost 0 bases and J lost 0 bases. The CDR3 runs 17 residues. CDR3 DNA: TGCAGCGTTGAAGACCACAGGGGACATTCTAGCACAGATACGCAGTATTTT. Its protein product is CSVEDHRGHSSTDTQYF.

The V and J genes are TRBV7-9 and TRBJ2-3; unclear D gene. CDR1 and CDR2 (germline): SEHNR, FQNEAQ (reference sequence). The V end lost 6 bases, the J end lost 2 bases, and 12 bases lay between the germline ends. The CDR3 is made up of 14 amino acids. The CDR3 loop is CASSLGGPTDTQYF. Written as DNA, the CDR3 is TGTGCCAGCAGTCTAGGTGGGCCCACAGATACGCAGTATTTT.

The chain combines TRBV10-3 with TRBJ1-3, with D unclear. The CDR3 is made up of 13 amino acids. V shed 0 bases and J shed 4 bases, with 4 bases lying between them. CDR1 and CDR2 from the germline V gene are ENHRY and SYGVKD. The CDR3 region has the DNA TGTGCCATCAGTGAGTCCGGGGGAAACACCATATATTTT. Translated, it gives CAISESGGNTIYF.

This clonotype was observed a handful of times. This rearrangement joins TRBV12-3 or TRBV12-4 to TRBJ1-1; the D is unclear. The CDR3 covers 11 residues. The V gene lost 6 bases and the J gene lost 4 bases, with 6 bases spanning the gap. CDR3 coding DNA: TGTGCCAGCAGAGAGAGCACTGAAGCTTTCTTT. Protein product: CASRESTEAFF.

The chain combines TRBV5-1 with TRBJ2-7, with TRBD1 matching 7 bases. Germline-derived CDR1 and CDR2 are SGHRS and YFSETQ. The CDR3 has 16 residues. J gave up 2 bases and V 1 base, and 9 bases lay outside the gene matches. CDR3 nucleotide sequence: TGCGCCAGCAGCTTGTTATGGGACAGACCTACCTACGAGCAGTACTTC. Its translation: CASSLLWDRPTYEQYF.

The sample holds many counts of this clonotype. The chain recombines TRBV27 with TRBJ1-3; D uncertain. V dropped 6 bases and J dropped 3 bases, with 3 bases sitting between them. Germline CDR1 reads MNHEY; CDR2 reads SMNVEV (reference sequence). CDR3 size: 11 residues. DNA of the CDR3: TGTGCCAGCAGCTTTGGAAACACCATATATTTT. This codes for CASSFGNTIYF.

This clonotype was picked up a small number of times. The chain carries TRBV19 and TRBJ2-3; 8 bases match TRBD2. Looked up from germline, CDR1 is LNHDA and CDR2 is SQIVND (reference sequence). The trim removed 5 bases at V and 5 bases at J, leaving 6 bases unmatched. The CDR3 is made up of 14 amino acids. The CDR3 DNA follows: TGTGCCAGTAGTTTGCTGGCGGGGGGAGATACGCAGTATTTT. Translated, it gives CASSLLAGGDTQYF.

This clonotype has at least ten counts. This chain joins TRBV6-6 and TRBJ1-4, with a tentative D call TRBD1 (5 bases). Germline CDR1 MNHNY, CDR2 SVGAGI (reference sequence). V lost 2 bases and J 5 bases, leaving 15 bases between the germline ends. The CDR3 is 16 residues long. The CDR3 sequence is CASSYPLGGRNEKLFF. DNA for the CDR3: TGTGCCAGCAGTTACCCGTTGGGGGGGAGGAATGAAAAACTGTTTTTT.

The DNA of the CDR3 is TGTGCCAGCAAAGTTTCCGGGCGACCCTCCTACGAGCAGTACTTC. Protein: CASKVSGRPSYEQYF. The chain links TRBV11-2 to TRBJ2-7; unclear D gene. Germline loops: CDR1 SGHAT, CDR2 FQNNGV. This CDR3 is 15 amino acids long. V lost 7 bases, J lost 0 bases, and 16 bases lay in between.

In this sample, this clonotype turned up a few times. This rearrangement joins TRBV6-5 to TRBJ2-7; TRBD1 might be the D (5 bases). V dropped 2 bases and J dropped 5 bases, with 10 bases sitting between them. The CDR3 contains 13 residues. Looked up from germline, CDR1 is MNHEY and CDR2 is SVGAGI. The CDR3: CASSYESGNEQYF. CDR3 in DNA: TGTGCCAGCAGTTACGAGTCAGGGAACGAGCAGTACTTC.

This clonotype appeared a few times. The rearrangement uses TRBV4-3 and TRBJ2-5, with 7 bases fitting TRBD1. V trimming: 1 base; J trimming: 7 bases; junction bases outside the gene matches: 3. Germline V lookup: CDR1 LGHNA, CDR2 YSLEER. This CDR3 has 13 amino acids. The CDR3 DNA follows: TGCGCCAGCAGCCAAGGACAGGGTGGGACCCAGTACTTC. This gives the protein CASSQGQGGTQYF.

This clonotype was counted only a few times. This rearrangement joins TRBV6-2 or TRBV6-3 to TRBJ2-3; D might be TRBD2 (6 bases). This CDR3 has 14 amino acids. Germline V gives CDR1 MNHEY, CDR2 SVGEGT. Deletions cut 7 bases from V and 0 bases from J, with 11 bases between. CDR3 DNA: TGTGCCAGCATAGGGACTGGGAGCACAGATACGCAGTATTTT. It specifies CASIGTGSTDTQYF.

This clonotype appeared many times. The rearrangement uses TRBV24-1 and TRBJ2-5; D is ambiguous. The CDR3 loop spans 15 amino acids. V was cut by 1 base and J by 2 bases, with 10 bases left in between. Germline V lookup: CDR1 KGHDR, CDR2 SFDVKD. As DNA, the CDR3 is TGTGCCACCAGTGATTTTAAAGCTGGGCAAGAGACCCAGTACTTC. Residues: CATSDFKAGQETQYF.

This clonotype occurred a few times. V and J are TRBV3-1 and TRBJ2-1; maybe TRBD2 (6 bases). There are 17 residues in the CDR3. Trimming left V 4 bases short and J 7 bases short, with 23 bases between. The V gene's germline CDR1 is LGHDT and CDR2 YNNKEL (reference sequence). As DNA, the CDR3 is TGTGCCAGCAGCCCCAAGGGTGTGGTGGTTGCGGGAAATGAGCAGTTCTTC. Encoded protein: CASSPKGVVVAGNEQFF.

This clonotype showed up just a few times. V gene TRBV24-1 combines with J gene TRBJ2-3; D not certain. Trimming removed 0 bases from V and 4 bases from J, with 7 bases in between. The CDR3 is 14 amino acids. Germline loops: CDR1 KGHDR, CDR2 SFDVKD. The CDR3 DNA sequence: TGTGCCACCAGTGATTTGCATGGGTCAGATACGCAGTATTTT. Its translation: CATSDLHGSDTQYF.

This clonotype showed up just a few times. In DNA, the CDR3 is TGTGCCAGCAGCCCACCGGGGTGGACTAGCGCAACCTCAGATACGCAGTATTTT. This translates into CASSPPGWTSATSDTQYF. The chain recombines TRBV11-1 with TRBJ2-3; TRBD2 matches 9 bases. Looked up from germline, CDR1 is SGHAT and CDR2 is FQDESV (reference sequence). CDR3 length equals 18 residues. V trimming: 5 bases; J trimming: 4 bases; junction bases outside the gene matches: 16.

This clonotype occurred a few times. The chain uses TRBV7-2 and TRBJ2-3, with 8 bases that match TRBD2. Germline values: CDR1 SGHTA, CDR2 FQGNSA. Trimming at V came to 8 bases and at J to 1 base, leaving 8 bases not matched to a gene. This CDR3 has 15 amino acids. CDR3: CASCRVAGRTDTQYF. The CDR3 region has the DNA TGTGCCAGCTGCCGGGTAGCGGGACGCACAGATACGCAGTATTTT.

The chain combines TRBV28 with TRBJ2-3; 9 bases fit TRBD2. Germline V gene sequence: CDR1 MDHEN, CDR2 SYDVKM. J gave up 0 bases and V 1 base, and 5 bases lay outside the gene matches. This CDR3 is 17 amino acids long. The CDR3 DNA reads as TGTGCCAGCAGTTTATCCAGCGGGAGGCCTAGCACAGATACGCAGTATTTT. This encodes CASSLSSGRPSTDTQYF.

This chain uses TRBV15 with TRBJ1-5, with no clear D. The CDR3 consists of 14 residues. Germline CDR1 and CDR2: LNHNV and YYDKDF (reference sequence). The germline V and J ends were trimmed by 0 bases and 0 bases, with 3 bases remaining between them. The CDR3: CATSRDLSNQPQHF. For the CDR3, the DNA is TGTGCCACCAGCAGAGATCTTAGCAATCAGCCCCAGCATTTT.

The chain links TRBV7-9 to TRBJ2-1; D gene ambiguous. Trimming pared 5 bases from V and 7 bases from J, leaving 12 bases between. The germline V gene has CDR1 SEHNR and CDR2 FQNEAQ (reference sequence). The CDR3 extends over 13 amino acids. The CDR3 DNA follows: TGTGCCAGCAGCCGTAAGGCTACTAATGAGCAGTTCTTC. This translates into CASSRKATNEQFF.

V is TRBV12-3 or TRBV12-4 and J is TRBJ2-6, with D possibly being TRBD1 (5 bases). Trimming removed 6 bases at V and 1 base at J, with 10 bases between. The CDR3 has 15 residues. This chain's CDR3 is CASSPPGSGANVLTF. The CDR3 region has the DNA TGTGCCAGCAGCCCACCAGGGTCTGGGGCCAACGTCCTGACTTTC.

The sample holds many counts of this clonotype. The CDR3 spells CSVEWLAEFTDTQYF. The CDR3 region has the DNA TGCAGCGTTGAGTGGCTAGCGGAATTCACAGATACGCAGTATTTT. The chain recombines TRBV29-1 with TRBJ2-3; 7 bases map to TRBD2. The V gene's germline CDR1 is SQVTM and CDR2 ANQGSEA. The CDR3 extends over 15 amino acids. The J segment lost 2 bases and the V segment lost 3 bases, leaving 8 bases of the junction unmatched.

The gene calls are TRBV7-8 and TRBJ2-3, with D uncertain. The ends were cut back, 5 bases at V and 0 bases at J, with 6 bases in the middle. CDR3 size: 13 residues. CDR1 and CDR2 (germline): SGHVS, FQNEAQ. CDR3 nucleotide sequence: TGTGCCAGCAGCCATCACAGCACAGATACGCAGTATTTT. It is translated as CASSHHSTDTQYF.

In its sample, this clonotype was seen a few times. The chain has TRBV10-3 and TRBJ2-7, with 7 bases fitting TRBD1. The CDR3 spans 15 residues. V lost 0 bases, J lost 2 bases, and 4 bases stayed unmatched. Germline CDR1 reads ENHRY; CDR2 reads SYGVKD. CDR3 coding DNA: TGTGCCATCAGTGAGTCTGGGACAGTCACCTACGAGCAGTACTTC. It encodes CAISESGTVTYEQYF.

This clonotype was seen more than once but under ten times. The J gene is TRBJ1-1, the V gene TRBV4-3, with TRBD1 matching over 7 bases. The CDR3 is made up of 15 amino acids. V dropped 0 bases and J dropped 4; count of bases not matched to a gene: 5. From germline, CDR1 is LGHNA and CDR2 YSLEER. This CDR3 is CASSQDKTGLTEAFF. The DNA of the CDR3 is TGCGCCAGCAGCCAAGACAAGACAGGGCTCACTGAAGCTTTCTTT.

CDR3 sequence reads: CASSLNTGGSNQPQHF. The CDR3 bases are TGTGCCAGCAGTTTAAACACAGGGGGAAGCAATCAGCCCCAGCATTTT. The V call is TRBV12-3 or TRBV12-4, the J call TRBJ1-5; 8 positions match TRBD1. This CDR3 is built from 16 residues. The V gene end was trimmed by 2 bases and the J gene end by 1 base; junction bases not matched to a gene: 4.

A few counts support this clonotype. The chain joins TRBV12-3 or TRBV12-4 to TRBJ1-1, with D possibly being TRBD1 (6 bases). The CDR3 loop spans 14 amino acids. Trimming left V 3 bases short and J 1 base short, with 9 bases between. The CDR3 loop is CASSFEGQNTEAFF. The CDR3 bases are TGTGCCAGCAGTTTCGAGGGACAGAACACTGAAGCTTTCTTT.

There are many counts of this clonotype. The chain couples TRBV19 to TRBJ2-7; D call uncertain. The V end lost 5 bases, the J end lost 1 base, and 12 bases lay between the germline ends. The CDR3 extends over 14 amino acids. Germline V gene lookup returns CDR1 LNHDA and CDR2 SQIVND (reference sequence). DNA of the CDR3: TGTGCCAGTAGTGGTACGGCGGTTTCCTACGAGCAGTACTTC. Protein: CASSGTAVSYEQYF.